This T cell receptor beta chain was identified in a study of glioma-infiltrating T cells. Germline CDR1 reads MNHNY; CDR2 reads SVGAGI (reference sequence). The CDR3 is 17 amino acids. Trimming shortened V by 0 bases and J by 2 bases, and 17 bases separated the two germline ends. This clonotype was detected many times. The antigen remains undetermined. TCR alpha and beta CDR3 regions were amplified from RNA using iRepertoire nested multiplex PCR. In TCRdb, the multiplex PCR reads were re-called with MiXCR into one record per CDR3 protein. The sample lists some 85,000 distinct CDR3 sequences, about 23% occurring once. Study-wide results and limits: Tissue and blood shared very few CDR3 sequences. Gliomas, especially low-grade, showed above-expected tissue-blood divergence; non-neoplastic patients showed below.

This chain joins TRBV6-6 and TRBJ2-7; D remains ambiguous. The sample taken for sequencing was glioma tissue, nonneoplastic brain tissue, or PBMCs (not recorded which). The origin of this receptor is a human donor with low-grade glioma or glioblastoma, undergoing nonglioma brain surgery, or in good health (not recorded which). The CDR3 sequence is CASSYSTTMTSTYEQYF. The CDR3 region has the DNA TGTGCCAGCAGTTACTCTACTACAATGACATCCACCTACGAGCAGTACTTC.